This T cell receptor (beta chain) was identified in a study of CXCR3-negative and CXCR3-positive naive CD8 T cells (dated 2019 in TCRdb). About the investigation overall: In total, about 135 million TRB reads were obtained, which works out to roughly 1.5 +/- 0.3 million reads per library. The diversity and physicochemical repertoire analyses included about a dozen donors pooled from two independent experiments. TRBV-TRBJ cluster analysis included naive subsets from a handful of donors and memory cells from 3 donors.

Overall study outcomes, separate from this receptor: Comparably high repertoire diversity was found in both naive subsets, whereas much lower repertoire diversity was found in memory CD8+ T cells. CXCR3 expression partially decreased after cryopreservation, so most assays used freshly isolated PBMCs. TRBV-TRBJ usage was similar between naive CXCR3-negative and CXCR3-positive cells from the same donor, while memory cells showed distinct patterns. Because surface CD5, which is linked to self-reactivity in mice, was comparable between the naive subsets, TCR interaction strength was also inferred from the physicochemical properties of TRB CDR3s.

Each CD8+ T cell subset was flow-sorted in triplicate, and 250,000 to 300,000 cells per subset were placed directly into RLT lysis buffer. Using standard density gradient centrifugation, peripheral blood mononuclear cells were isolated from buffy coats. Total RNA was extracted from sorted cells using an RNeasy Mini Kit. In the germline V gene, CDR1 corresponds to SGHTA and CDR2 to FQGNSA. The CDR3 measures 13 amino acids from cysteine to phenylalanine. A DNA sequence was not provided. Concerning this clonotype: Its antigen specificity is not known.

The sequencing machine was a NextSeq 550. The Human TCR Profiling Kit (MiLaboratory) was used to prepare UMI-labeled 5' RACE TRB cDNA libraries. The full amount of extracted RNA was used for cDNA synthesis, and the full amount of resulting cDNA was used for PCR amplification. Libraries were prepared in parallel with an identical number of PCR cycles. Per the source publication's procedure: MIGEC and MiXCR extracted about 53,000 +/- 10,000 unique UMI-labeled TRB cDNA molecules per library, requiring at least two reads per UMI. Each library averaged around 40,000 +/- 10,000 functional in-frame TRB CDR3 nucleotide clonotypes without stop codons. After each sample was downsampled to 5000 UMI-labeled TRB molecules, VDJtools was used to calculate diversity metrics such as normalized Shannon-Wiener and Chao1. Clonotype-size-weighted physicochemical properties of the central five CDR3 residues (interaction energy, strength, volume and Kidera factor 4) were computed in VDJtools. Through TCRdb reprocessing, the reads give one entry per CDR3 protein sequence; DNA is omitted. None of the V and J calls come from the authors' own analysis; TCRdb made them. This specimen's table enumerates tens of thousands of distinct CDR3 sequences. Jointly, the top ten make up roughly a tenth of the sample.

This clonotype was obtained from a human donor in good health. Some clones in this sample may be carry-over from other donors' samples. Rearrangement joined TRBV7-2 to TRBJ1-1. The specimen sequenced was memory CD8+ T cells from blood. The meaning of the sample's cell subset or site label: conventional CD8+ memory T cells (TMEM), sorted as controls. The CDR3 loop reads CASSLGRNTEAFF.